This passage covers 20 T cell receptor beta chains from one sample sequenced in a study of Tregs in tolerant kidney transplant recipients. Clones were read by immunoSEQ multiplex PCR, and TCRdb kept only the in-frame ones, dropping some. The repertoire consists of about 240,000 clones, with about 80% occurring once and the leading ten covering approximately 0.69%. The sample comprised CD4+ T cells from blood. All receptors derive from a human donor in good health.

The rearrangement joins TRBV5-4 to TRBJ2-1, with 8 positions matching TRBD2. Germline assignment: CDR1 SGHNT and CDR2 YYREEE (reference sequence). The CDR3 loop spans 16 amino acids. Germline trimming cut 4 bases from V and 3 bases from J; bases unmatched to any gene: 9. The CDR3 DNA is TGTGCCAGCAGCCCCCGGGGGGGCCTGAACTACAATGAGCAGTTCTTC. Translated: CASSPRGGLNYNEQFF.

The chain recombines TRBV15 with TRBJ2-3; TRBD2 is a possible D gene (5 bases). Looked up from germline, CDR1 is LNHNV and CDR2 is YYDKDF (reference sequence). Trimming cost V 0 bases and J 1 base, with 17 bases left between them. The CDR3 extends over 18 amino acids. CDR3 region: CATSRDPPTSGGTDTQYF. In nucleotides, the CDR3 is TGTGCCACCAGCAGAGATCCTCCCACCAGCGGAGGCACAGATACGCAGTATTTT.

DNA for the CDR3: TGTGCCAGCCGACGGCAAGAGACCCAGTACTTC. Translated: CASRRQETQYF. V usage is TRBV7-2 and J usage is TRBJ2-5; no reliable D call. The CDR3 length is 11 residues. The V gene's germline CDR1 is SGHTA and CDR2 FQGNSA. V was trimmed by 8 bases and J by 2 bases, leaving 6 bases between them.

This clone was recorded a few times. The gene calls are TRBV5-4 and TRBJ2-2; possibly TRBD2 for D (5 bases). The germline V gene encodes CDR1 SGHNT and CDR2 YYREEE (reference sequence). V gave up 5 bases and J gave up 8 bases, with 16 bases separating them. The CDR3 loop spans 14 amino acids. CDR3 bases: TGTGCCAGCAGATTCGGACGGGGAGAAGGGGAGCTGTTTTTT. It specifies CASRFGRGEGELFF.

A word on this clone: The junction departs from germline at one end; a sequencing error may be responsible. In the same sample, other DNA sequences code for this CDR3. Here the CDR3 DNA reads TGTGCTAGCAGGGTGACTAGTGCAGGTGAGCAGTTCTTC. Its translation: CASRVTSAGEQFF. V is TRBV2 and J is TRBJ2-1; TRBD2 might be the D (6 bases). CDR3 length equals 13 residues. Germline V gene sequence: CDR1 SNHLY, CDR2 FYNNEI. Combining the CDR3 with reference TRBV2 and TRBJ2-1 gives the whole variable domain EPEVTQTPSHQVTQMGQEVILRCVPISNHLYFYWYRQILGQKVEFLVSFYNNEISEKSEIFDDQFSVERPDGSNFTLKIRSTKLEDSAMYFCASRVTSAGEQFFGPGTRLTVL.

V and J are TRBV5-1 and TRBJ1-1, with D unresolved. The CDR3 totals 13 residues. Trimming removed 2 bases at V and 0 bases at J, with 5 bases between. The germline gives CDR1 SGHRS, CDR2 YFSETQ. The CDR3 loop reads CASSFTVNTEAFF. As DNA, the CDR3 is TGCGCCAGCAGCTTTACAGTGAACACTGAAGCTTTCTTT.

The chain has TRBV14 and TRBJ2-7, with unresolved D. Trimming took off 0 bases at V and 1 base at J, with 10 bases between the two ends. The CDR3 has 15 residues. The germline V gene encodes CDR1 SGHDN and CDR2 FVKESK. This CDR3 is CASSQDTARSYEQYF. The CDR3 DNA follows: TGTGCCAGCAGCCAAGATACAGCCAGGTCCTACGAGCAGTACTTC.

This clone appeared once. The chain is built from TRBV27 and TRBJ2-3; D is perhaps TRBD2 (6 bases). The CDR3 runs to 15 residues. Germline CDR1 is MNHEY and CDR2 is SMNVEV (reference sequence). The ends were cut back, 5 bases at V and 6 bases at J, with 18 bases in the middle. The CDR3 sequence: CASSTRTNGMDTQYF. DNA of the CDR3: TGTGCCAGCAGTACTCGGACTAACGGGATGGATACGCAGTATTTT.

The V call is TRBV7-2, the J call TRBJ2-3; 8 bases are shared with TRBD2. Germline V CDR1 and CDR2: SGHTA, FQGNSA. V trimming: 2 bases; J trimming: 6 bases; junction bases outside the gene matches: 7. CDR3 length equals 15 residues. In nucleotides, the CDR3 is TGTGCCAGCAGCTTATGGGCTAGCGGGCAGGATACGCAGTATTTT. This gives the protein CASSLWASGQDTQYF.

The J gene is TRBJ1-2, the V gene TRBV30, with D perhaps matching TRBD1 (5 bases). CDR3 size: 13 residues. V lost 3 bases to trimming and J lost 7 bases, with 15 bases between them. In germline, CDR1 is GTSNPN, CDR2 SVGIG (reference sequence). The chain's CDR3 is CAWSKDIPGGYTF. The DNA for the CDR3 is TGTGCCTGGAGCAAGGACATCCCTGGTGGCTACACCTTC.

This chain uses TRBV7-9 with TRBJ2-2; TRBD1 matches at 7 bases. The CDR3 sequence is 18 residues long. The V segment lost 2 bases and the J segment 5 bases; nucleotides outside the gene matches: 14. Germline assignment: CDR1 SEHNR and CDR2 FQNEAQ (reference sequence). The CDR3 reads CASSLFPGRGHVTGELFF. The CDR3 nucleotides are TGTGCCAGCAGCTTATTCCCGGGAAGGGGGCATGTAACCGGGGAGCTGTTTTTT. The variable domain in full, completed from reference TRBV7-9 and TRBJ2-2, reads DTGVSQNPRHKITKRGQNVTFRCDPISEHNRLYWYRQTLGQGPEFLTYFQNEAQLEKSRLLSDRFSAERPKGSFSTLEIQRTEQGDSAMYLCASSLFPGRGHVTGELFFGEGSRLTVL.

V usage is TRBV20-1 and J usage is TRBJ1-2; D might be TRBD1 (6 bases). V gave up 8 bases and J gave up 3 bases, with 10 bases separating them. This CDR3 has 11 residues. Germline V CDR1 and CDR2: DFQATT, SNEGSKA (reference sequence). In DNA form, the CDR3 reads TGCAGTCGGGCAGGGGACTATGGCTACACCTTC. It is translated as CSRAGDYGYTF.

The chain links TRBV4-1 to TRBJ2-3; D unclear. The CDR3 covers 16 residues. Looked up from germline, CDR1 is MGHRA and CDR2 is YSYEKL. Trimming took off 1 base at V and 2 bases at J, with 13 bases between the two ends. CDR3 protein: CASSQVLVPPTDTQYF. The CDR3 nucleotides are TGCGCCAGCAGCCAAGTCCTGGTTCCACCCACAGATACGCAGTATTTT.

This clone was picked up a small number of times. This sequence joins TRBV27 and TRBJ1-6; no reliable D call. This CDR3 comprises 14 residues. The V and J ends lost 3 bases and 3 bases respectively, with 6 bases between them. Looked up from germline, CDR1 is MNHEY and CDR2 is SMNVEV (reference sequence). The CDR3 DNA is TGTGCCAGCAGTTTCCAGGACTATAATTCACCCCTCCACTTT. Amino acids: CASSFQDYNSPLHF.

CDR3 nucleotides: TGTGCCAGCAGCTTAGGAGGGGAGAGCAATCAGCCCCAGCATTTT. Translation: CASSLGGESNQPQHF. V gene TRBV7-8 combines with J gene TRBJ1-5, with D possibly being TRBD1 (5 bases). Trimming took 1 base from V and 1 from J, leaving 8 bases between them. The CDR3 consists of 15 residues. Germline V lookup: CDR1 SGHVS, CDR2 FQNEAQ.

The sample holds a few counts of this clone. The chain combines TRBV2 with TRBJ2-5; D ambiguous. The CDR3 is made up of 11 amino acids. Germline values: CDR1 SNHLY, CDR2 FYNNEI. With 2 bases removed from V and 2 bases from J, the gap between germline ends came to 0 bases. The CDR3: CASSEQETQYF. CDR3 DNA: TGTGCCAGCAGTGAACAAGAGACCCAGTACTTC.

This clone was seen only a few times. CDR3 sequence reads: CASSRGQGYTIYF. CDR3 nucleotide sequence: TGTGCCAGCAGTAGGGGACAAGGCTACACCATATATTTT. The rearrangement joins TRBV2 to TRBJ1-3; TRBD1 might be the D (6 bases). Germline CDR1 SNHLY, CDR2 FYNNEI. The V gene lost 5 bases and the J gene lost 8 bases, with 13 bases spanning the gap. This CDR3 is built from 13 residues.

DNA of the CDR3: TGTGCCAGCAGTTTTGGGCGGACAGGGGGCTATGAAAAACTGTTTTTT. This gives the protein CASSFGRTGGYEKLFF. V is TRBV27 and J is TRBJ1-4, with 11 bases that match TRBD1. The V segment lost 3 bases and the J segment 6 bases; nucleotides outside the gene matches: 6. Germline CDR1 reads MNHEY; CDR2 reads SMNVEV (reference sequence). CDR3 length: 16 residues.

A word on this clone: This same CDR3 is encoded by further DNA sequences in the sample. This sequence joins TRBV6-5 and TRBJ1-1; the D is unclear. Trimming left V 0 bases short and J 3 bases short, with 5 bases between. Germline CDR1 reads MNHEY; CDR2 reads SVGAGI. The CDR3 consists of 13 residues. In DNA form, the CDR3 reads TGTGCCAGCAGTTACTCTAGGGACACTGAAGCTTTCTTT. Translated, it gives CASSYSRDTEAFF.

CDR3 bases: TGTGCCACTACACTCCGGGACGTCCGGACCTTC. This translates into CATTLRDVRTF. The rearrangement joins TRBV6-6 to TRBJ1-2; perhaps TRBD1 as D (5 bases). Germline V gene data show CDR1 as MNHNY and CDR2 as SVGAGI (reference sequence). Trimming removed 10 bases from V and 14 bases from J, with 20 bases in between. CDR3 length: 11 amino acids.